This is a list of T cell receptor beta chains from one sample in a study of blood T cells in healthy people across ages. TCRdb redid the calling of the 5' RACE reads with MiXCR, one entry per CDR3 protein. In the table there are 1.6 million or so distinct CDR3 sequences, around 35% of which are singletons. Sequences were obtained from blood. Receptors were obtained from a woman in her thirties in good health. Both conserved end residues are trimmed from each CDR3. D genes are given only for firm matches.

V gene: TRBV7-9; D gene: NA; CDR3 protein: ASSFRAEPYEQY
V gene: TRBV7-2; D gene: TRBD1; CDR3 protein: ASSQSGQGAIPYEQY
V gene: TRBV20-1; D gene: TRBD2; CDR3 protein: SATPGASGGHTDTQY
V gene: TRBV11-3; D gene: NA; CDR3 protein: ASSLTSRTQDEKLF
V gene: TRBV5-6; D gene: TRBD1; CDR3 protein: ASSLEGTEVYNEQF
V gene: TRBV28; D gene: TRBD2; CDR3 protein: ASTQRGGSYEQY
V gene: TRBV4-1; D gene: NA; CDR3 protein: ASSQARDEQF
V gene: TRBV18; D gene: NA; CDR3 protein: ASSPSNKGYEQY
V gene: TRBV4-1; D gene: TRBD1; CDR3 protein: ASSSFGQEPKAF
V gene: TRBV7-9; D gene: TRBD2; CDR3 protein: ASSFESGGRQTQY
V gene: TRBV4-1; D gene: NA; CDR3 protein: ASRQGFGGSESSYNEQY
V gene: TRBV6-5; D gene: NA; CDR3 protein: ASSYLATADTQY
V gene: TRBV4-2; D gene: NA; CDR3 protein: ASEREPNTGELF
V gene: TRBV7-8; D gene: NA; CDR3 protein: ASSLEGTKGYT
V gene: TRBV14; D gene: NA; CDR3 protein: ASSGSLPTDTQY
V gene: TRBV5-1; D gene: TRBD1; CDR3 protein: ASTVDRPRYEQY
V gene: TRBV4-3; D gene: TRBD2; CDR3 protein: ASSFHETSGGADTQY
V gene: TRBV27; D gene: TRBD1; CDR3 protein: ASSPTTGETEAF
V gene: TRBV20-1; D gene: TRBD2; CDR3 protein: SARDRVAGAQEQY
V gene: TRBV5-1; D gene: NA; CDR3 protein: ASSFDPGSNQPQH
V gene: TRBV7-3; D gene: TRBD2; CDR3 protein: ASSLSGGAAGELF
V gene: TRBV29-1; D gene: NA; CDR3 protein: SVVVPGGRNEQF
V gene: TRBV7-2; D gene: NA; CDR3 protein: ASSFWTTGEQY
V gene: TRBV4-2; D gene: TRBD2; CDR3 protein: ASSQEEASGRATQY
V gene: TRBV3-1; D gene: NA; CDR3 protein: ASSPLIYEQY
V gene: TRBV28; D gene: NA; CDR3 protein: ASSLSATGFYGYT
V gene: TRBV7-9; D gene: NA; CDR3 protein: ASSISHLPGELF
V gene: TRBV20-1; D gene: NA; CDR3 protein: SAKGPEAASTDTQY
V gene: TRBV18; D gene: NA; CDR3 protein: ASSPPGWDTNYGYT
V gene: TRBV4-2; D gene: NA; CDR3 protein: ASNTGQNYYNEQF
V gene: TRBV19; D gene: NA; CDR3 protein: ASSIWRVPYEQY
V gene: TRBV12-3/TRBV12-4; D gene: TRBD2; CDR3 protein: ASIPSGRKSYNEQF
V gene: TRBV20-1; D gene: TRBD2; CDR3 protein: SARVGLDQETQY
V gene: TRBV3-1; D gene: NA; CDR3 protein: ASSQITNYGYT
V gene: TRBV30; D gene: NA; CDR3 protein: AWSPLGPKGAQY
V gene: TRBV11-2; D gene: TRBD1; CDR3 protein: ASSPTTGGFEQF
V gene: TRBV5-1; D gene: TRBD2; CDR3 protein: ASSSHGGGTQY
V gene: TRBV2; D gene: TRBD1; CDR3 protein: ASSRILTGVENTEAF
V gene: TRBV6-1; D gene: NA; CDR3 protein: ASSEERRKGNQPQH
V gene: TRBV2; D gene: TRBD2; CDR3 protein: ASSDGASGTNEQF
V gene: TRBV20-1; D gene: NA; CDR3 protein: SASEFRGNQPQH
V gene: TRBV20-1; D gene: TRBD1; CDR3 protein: SARDGTAGYT
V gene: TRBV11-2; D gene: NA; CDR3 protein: ASSLGTKPSTDTQY
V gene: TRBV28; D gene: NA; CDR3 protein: ASSWSIRGEQY
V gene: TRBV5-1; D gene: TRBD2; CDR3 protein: ASSATSGGAHPGELF
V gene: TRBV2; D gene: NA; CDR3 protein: ASSSAGIDTDTQY
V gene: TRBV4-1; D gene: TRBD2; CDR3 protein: ASSQAGGSYNEQF
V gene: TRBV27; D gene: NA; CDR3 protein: ASSSPGPPNNEQY
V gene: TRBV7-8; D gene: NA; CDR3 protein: ASSIPPLNYGYT
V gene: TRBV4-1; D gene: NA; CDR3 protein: ASSQPCEQY
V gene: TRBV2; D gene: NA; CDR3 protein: ASRVHQGSNEQY
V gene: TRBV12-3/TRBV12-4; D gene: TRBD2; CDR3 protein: ATARGESGGGEQY
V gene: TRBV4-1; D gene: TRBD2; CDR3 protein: ASSQRTSGIYEQY
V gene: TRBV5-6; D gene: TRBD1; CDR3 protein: ASSFDRVIYNEQF
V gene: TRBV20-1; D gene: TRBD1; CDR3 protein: SASHLRGRFVNEQF
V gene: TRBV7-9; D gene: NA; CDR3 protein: ASSPGLHSYTQY
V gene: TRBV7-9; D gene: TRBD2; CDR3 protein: AGEAGVADTQY
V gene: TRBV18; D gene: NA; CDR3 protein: ASSPTMPTEAF
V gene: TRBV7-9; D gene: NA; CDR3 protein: ASSSPRTDVHGYT